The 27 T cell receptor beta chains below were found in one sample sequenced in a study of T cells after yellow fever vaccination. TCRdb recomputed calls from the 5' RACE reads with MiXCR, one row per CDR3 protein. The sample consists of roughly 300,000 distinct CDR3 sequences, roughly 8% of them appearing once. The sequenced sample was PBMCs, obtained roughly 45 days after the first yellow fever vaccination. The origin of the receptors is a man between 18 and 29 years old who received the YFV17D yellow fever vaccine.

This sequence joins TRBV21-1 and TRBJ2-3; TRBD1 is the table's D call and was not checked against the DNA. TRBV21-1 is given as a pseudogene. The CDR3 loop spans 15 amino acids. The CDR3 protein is CANSIRDRVTDTQYF. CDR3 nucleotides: TGTGCCAACAGCATCCGGGACAGGGTCACAGATACGCAGTATTTT.

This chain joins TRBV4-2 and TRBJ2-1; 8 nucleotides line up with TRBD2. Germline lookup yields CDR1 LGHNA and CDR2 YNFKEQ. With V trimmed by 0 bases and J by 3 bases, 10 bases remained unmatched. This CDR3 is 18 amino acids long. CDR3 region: CASSQESGRGGRYNEQFF. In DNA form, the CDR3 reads TGTGCCAGCAGCCAAGAATCGGGGCGCGGGGGGCGCTACAATGAGCAGTTCTTC.

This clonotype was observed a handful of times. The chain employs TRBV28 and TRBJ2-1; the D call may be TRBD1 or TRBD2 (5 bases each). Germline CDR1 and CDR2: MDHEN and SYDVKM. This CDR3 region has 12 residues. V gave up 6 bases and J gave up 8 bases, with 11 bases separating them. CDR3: CASRGTPDEQFF. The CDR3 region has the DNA TGTGCCAGCAGGGGGACCCCCGATGAGCAGTTCTTC.

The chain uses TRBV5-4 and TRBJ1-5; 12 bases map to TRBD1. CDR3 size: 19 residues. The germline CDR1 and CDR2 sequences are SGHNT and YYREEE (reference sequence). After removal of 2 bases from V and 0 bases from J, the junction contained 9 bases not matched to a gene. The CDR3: CASSFRRDRGRHSNQPQHF. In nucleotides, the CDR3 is TGTGCCAGCAGCTTCCGCCGGGACAGGGGGCGTCATAGCAATCAGCCCCAGCATTTT.

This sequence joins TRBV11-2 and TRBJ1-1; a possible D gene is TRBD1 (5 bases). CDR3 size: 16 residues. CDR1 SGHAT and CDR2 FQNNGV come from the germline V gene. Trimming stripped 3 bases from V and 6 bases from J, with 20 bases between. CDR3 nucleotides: TGTGCCAGCAGCTTGGGCCAGGGCAGGCTGAAGGCTGAAGCTTTCTTT. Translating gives CASSLGQGRLKAEAFF.

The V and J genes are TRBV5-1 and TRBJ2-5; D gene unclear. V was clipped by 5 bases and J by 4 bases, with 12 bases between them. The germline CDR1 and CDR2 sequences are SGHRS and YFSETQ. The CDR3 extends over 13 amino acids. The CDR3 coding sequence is TGCGCCAGCAGACTGTATTCCATAGAGACCCAGTACTTC. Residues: CASRLYSIETQYF.

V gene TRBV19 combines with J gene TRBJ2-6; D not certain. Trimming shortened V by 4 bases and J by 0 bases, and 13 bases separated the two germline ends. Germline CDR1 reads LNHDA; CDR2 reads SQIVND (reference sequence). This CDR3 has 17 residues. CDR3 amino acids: CASSTRITPSGANVLTF. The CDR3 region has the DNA TGTGCCAGTAGTACCCGAATTACCCCCTCTGGGGCCAACGTCCTGACTTTC.

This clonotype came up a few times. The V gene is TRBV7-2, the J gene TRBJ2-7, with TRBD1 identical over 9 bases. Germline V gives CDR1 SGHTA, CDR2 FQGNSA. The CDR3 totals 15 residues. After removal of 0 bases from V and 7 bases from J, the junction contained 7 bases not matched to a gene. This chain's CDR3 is CASSLANRGRREQYF. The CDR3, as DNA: TGTGCCAGCAGCTTAGCGAACAGGGGGCGTCGGGAGCAGTACTTC. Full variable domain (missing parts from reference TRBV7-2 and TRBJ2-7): GAGVSQSPSNKVTEKGKDVELRCDPISGHTALYWYRQSLGQGLEFLIYFQGNSAPDKSGLPSDRFSAERTGGSVSTLTIQRTQQEDSAVYLCASSLANRGRREQYFGPGTRLTVT.

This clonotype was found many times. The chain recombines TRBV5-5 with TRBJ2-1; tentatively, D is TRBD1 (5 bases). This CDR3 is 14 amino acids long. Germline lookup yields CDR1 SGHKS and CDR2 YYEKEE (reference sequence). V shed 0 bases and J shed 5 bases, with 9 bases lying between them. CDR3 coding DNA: TGTGCCAGCAGCTTGGAGGACAAAGACAATGAGCAGTTCTTC. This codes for CASSLEDKDNEQFF.

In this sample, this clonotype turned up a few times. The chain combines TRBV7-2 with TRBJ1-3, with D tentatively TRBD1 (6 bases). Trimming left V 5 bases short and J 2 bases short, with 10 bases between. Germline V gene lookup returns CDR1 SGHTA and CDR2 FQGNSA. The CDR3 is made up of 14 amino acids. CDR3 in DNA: TGTGCCAGCAGCGAGAACAGGGCTGGAAACACCATATATTTT. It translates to CASSENRAGNTIYF.

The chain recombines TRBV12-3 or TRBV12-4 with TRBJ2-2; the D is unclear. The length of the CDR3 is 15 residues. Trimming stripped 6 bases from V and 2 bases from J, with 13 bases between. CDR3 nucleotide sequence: TGTGCCAGCAGCCGACGCGATGCTAACACCGGGGAGCTGTTTTTT. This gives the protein CASSRRDANTGELFF.

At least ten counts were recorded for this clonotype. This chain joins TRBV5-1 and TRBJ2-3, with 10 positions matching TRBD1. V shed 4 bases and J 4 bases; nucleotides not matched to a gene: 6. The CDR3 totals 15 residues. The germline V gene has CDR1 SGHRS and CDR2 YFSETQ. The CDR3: CASSRRTGGSDTQYF. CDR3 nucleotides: TGCGCCAGCAGCCGTAGGACAGGGGGTTCAGATACGCAGTATTTT.

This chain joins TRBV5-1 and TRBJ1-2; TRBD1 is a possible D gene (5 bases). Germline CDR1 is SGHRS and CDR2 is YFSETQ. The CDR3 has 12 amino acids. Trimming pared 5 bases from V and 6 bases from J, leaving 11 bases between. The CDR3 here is CASRGTCHGYTF. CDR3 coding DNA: TGCGCCAGCAGAGGGACGTGCCATGGCTACACCTTC. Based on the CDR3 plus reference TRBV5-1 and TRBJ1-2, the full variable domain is KAGVTQTPRYLIKTRGQQVTLSCSPISGHRSVSWYQQTPGQGLQFLFEYFSETQRNKGNFPGRFSGRQFSNSRSEMNVSTLELGDSALYLCASRGTCHGYTFGSGTRLTVV.

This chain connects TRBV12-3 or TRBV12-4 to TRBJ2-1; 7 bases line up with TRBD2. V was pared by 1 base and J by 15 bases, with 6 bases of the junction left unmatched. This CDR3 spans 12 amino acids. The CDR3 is CASSLGGLVAFF. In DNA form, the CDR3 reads TGTGCCAGCAGTTTAGGTGGACTAGTGGCGTTCTTC.

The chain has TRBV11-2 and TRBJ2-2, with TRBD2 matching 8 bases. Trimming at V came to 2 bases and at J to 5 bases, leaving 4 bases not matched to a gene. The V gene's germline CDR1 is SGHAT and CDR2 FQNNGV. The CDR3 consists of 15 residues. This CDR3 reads CASSLSSGGTGELFF. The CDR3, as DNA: TGTGCCAGCAGCTTATCCAGCGGGGGAACCGGGGAGCTGTTTTTT.

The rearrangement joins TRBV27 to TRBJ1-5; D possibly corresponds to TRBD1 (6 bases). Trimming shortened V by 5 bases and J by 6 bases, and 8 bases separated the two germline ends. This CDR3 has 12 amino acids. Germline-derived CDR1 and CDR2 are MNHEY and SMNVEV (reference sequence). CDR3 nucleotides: TGTGCCAGCAGTACAGGGTCTCAGCCCCAGCATTTT. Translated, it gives CASSTGSQPQHF.

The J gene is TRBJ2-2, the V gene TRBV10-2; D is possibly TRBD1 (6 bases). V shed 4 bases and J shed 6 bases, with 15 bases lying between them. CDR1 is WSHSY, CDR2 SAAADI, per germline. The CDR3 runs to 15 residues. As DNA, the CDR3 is TGCGCCAGCAGTGGACAGGTTTTCGCCTCCGGGGAGCTGTTTTTT. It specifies CASSGQVFASGELFF.

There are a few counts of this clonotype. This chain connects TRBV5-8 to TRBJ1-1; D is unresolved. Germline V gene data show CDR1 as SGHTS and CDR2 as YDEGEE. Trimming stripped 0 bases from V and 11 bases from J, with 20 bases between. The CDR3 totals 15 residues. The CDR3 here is CASSLVFVGRADAFF. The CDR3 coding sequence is TGTGCCAGCAGCTTGGTTTTCGTTGGAAGGGCCGACGCTTTCTTT.

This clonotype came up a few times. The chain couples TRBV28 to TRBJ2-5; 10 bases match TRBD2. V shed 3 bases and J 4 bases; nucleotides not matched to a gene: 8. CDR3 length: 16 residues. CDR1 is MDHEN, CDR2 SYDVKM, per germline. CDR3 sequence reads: CASSFGPLAGRETQYF. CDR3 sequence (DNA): TGTGCCAGCAGTTTCGGTCCACTAGCGGGGAGAGAGACCCAGTACTTC.

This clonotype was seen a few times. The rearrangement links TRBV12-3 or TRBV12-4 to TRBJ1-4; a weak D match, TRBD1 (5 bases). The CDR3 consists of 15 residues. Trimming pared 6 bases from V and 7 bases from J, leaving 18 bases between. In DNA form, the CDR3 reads TGTGCCAGCAGCCGCTCCGGGTCCGGGGGTGAAAAACTGTTTTTT. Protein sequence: CASSRSGSGGEKLFF.

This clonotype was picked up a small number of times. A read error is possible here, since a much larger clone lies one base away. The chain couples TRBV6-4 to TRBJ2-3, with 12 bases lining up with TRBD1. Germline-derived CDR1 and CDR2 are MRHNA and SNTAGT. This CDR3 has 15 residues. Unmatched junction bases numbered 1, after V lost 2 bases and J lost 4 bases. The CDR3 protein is CASSDGTGGADTQYF. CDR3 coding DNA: TGTGCCAGCAGTGACGGGACAGGGGGCGCAGATACGCAGTATTTT.

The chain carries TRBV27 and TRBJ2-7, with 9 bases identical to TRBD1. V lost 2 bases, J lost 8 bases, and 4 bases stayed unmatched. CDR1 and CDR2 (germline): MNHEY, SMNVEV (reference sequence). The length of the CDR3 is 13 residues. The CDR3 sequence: CASSLGQGKKQYF. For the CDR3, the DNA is TGTGCCAGCAGTTTAGGACAGGGGAAGAAGCAGTACTTC.

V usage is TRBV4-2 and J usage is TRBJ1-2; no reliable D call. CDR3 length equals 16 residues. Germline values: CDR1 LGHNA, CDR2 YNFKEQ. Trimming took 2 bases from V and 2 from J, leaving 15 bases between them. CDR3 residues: CASSQPLSTGNYGYTF. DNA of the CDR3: TGTGCCAGCAGCCAACCCCTCTCGACCGGCAACTATGGCTACACCTTC.

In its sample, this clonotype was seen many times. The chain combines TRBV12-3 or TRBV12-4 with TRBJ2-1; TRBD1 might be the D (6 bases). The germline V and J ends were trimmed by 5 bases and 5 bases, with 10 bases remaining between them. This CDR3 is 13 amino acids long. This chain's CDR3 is CASSQDRHNEQFF. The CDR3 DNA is TGTGCCAGCAGTCAAGACAGGCACAATGAGCAGTTCTTC.

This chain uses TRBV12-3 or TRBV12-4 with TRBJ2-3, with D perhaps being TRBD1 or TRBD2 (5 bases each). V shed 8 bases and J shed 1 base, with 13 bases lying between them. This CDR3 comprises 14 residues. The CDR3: CASRRGWGTDTQYF. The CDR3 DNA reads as TGTGCCAGCCGTCGGGGCTGGGGCACAGATACGCAGTATTTT.

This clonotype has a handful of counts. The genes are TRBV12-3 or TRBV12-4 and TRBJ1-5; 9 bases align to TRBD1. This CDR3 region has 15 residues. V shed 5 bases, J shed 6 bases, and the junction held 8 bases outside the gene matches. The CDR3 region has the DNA TGTGCCAGCAGTCCCCGGACAGGGGAGGGTCAGCCCCAGCATTTT. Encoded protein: CASSPRTGEGQPQHF.

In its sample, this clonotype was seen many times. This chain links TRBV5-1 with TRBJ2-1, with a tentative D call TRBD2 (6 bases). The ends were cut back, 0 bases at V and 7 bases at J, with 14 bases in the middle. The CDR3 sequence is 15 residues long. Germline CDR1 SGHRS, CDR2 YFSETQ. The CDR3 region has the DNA TGCGCCAGCAGCTTGGCCGGCGGGGCGAGGAATGAGCAGTTCTTC. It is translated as CASSLAGGARNEQFF.